Each of the 30 T cell receptor beta chains below was sequenced from the same sample in a study of CD8 T cells in ankylosing spondylitis. Study-level findings and limits: Ankylosing spondylitis blood appeared to be characterized by a TCR beta motif of several highly homologous variants.

TCRdb re-called the 5' RACE reads through MiXCR, storing one row per CDR3 protein. The sample lists tens of thousands of distinct CDR3 sequences; more than 8.5% were seen once. These receptors' targets are unknown. The material sequenced was blood, either unsorted or a sorted T cell fraction (not recorded which). These receptors all stem from a male donor with ankylosing spondylitis.

This clonotype was found many times. V gene TRBV12-3 or TRBV12-4 combines with J gene TRBJ2-7; the match to TRBD2 covers 8 bases. There are 15 residues in the CDR3. Trimming at V came to 8 bases and at J to 6 bases, leaving 15 bases not matched to a gene. The CDR3 loop reads CASALPPAGASEQYF. The CDR3 region has the DNA TGTGCCAGCGCCCTTCCCCCAGCGGGAGCCTCCGAGCAGTACTTC.

The sample holds a few counts of this clonotype. J is TRBJ2-1 and V is TRBV7-9; 7 bases map to TRBD2. Germline CDR1 SEHNR, CDR2 FQNEAQ (reference sequence). Losses at the gene ends were 3 bases for V and 3 bases for J; bases not matched to a gene: 5. CDR3 length: 15 residues. The CDR3 nucleotides read TGTGCCAGCAGCTTTTTGGGAGGGCACTACAATGAGCAGTTCTTC. This sequence encodes CASSFLGGHYNEQFF.

The gene calls are TRBV3-1 and TRBJ1-2, with D unresolved. V was clipped by 0 bases and J by 3 bases, with 8 bases between them. The CDR3 sequence is 14 residues long. Germline lookup yields CDR1 LGHDT and CDR2 YNNKEL (reference sequence). As DNA, the CDR3 is TGTGCCAGCAGCCAAGATCGGCGGTACTATGGCTACACCTTC. As protein: CASSQDRRYYGYTF.

This clonotype has only a few counts. The chain couples TRBV5-1 to TRBJ2-1; maybe TRBD2 (5 bases). From germline, CDR1 is SGHRS and CDR2 YFSETQ. V lost 5 bases to trimming and J lost 8 bases, with 14 bases between them. The length of the CDR3 is 13 residues. The CDR3 is CASSTGLGDEQFF. The CDR3 bases are TGCGCCAGCAGTACCGGACTGGGCGATGAGCAGTTCTTC.

The sample holds one count of this clonotype. V is TRBV5-4 and J is TRBJ1-1; tentative D call: TRBD1 (6 bases). Germline V lookup: CDR1 SGHNT, CDR2 YYREEE (reference sequence). The CDR3 runs to 12 residues. CDR3 DNA: TGTCTCATGGGGGCCGTGAACACTGAAGCTTTCTTT. Translated, it gives CLMGAVNTEAFF. Together with reference TRBV5-4 and TRBJ1-1, the CDR3 gives the full variable domain: ETGVTQSPTHLIKTRGQQVTLRCSSQSGHNTVSWYQQALGQGPQFIFQYYREEENGRGNFPPRFSGLQFPNYSSELNVNALELDDSALYLCLMGAVNTEAFFGQGTRLTVV.

This clonotype occurred many times. V and J are TRBV7-2 and TRBJ2-2, with D perhaps given as TRBD1 or TRBD2 (5 bases each). This CDR3 comprises 16 residues. Germline lookup yields CDR1 SGHTA and CDR2 FQGNSA. Deletions cut 4 bases from V and 7 bases from J, with 19 bases between. This chain's CDR3 is CASSSILGDISGELFF. The CDR3, as DNA: TGTGCCAGCAGCTCCATCTTGGGGGATATTAGCGGGGAGCTGTTTTTT.

The J gene is TRBJ2-1, the V gene TRBV14; 7 bases are a match to TRBD1. This CDR3 is built from 13 residues. V was clipped by 4 bases and J by 5 bases; unmatched bases: 2. Germline V gene sequence: CDR1 SGHDN, CDR2 FVKESK. CDR3 nucleotides: TGTGCCAGCAGCCCGGGACAGCACAATGAGCAGTTCTTC. As protein: CASSPGQHNEQFF.

This clonotype appeared many times. The rearrangement uses TRBV15 and TRBJ2-1; 11 nucleotides line up with TRBD2. This CDR3 is built from 17 residues. CDR1 is LNHNV, CDR2 YYDKDF, per germline (reference sequence). After removal of 3 bases from V and 3 bases from J, the junction contained 7 bases not matched to a gene. As DNA, the CDR3 is TGTGCCACCAGCAGGGATTCCGGGACTAGCGGCTACAATGAGCAGTTCTTC. Encoded protein: CATSRDSGTSGYNEQFF.

The chain employs TRBV7-2 and TRBJ2-7; no definite D call. This CDR3 comprises 15 residues. Germline V gene sequence: CDR1 SGHTA, CDR2 FQGNSA. CDR3 coding DNA: TGTGCCAGCAGCGTAGCCCCAGATAACGTCTACGAGCAGTACGTC. This gives the protein CASSVAPDNVYEQYV.

The gene calls are TRBV19 and TRBJ1-1; D gene unclear. Germline CDR1 LNHDA, CDR2 SQIVND (reference sequence). The CDR3 runs 13 residues. V was shortened by 5 bases and J by 1 base, with 8 bases between the two germline ends. The CDR3 sequence: CASSPRANTEAFF. The CDR3 DNA reads as TGTGCCAGTAGTCCCCGGGCGAACACTGAAGCTTTCTTT.

This clonotype was seen repeatedly, ten times or more. The rearrangement links TRBV20-1 to TRBJ2-7; TRBD2 aligns across 10 bases. CDR1 is DFQATT and CDR2 is SNEGSKA in the germline V gene (reference sequence). The CDR3 sequence is 17 residues long. V lost 2 bases, J lost 4 bases, and 14 bases stayed unmatched. The CDR3 is CSARPTQPSGSEYEQYF. The CDR3 nucleotides read TGCAGTGCTAGACCTACTCAGCCTAGCGGGAGTGAGTACGAGCAGTACTTC.

This clonotype has more than one count but fewer than ten. The chain couples TRBV29-1 to TRBJ2-7, with 8 bases fitting TRBD2. After removal of 7 bases from V and 6 bases from J, the junction contained 11 bases not matched to a gene. The CDR3 contains 13 residues. The germline V gene has CDR1 SQVTM and CDR2 ANQGSEA. CDR3 residues: CSGRSGVPGEQYF. The CDR3 DNA sequence: TGCAGCGGACGTAGCGGGGTTCCGGGCGAGCAGTACTTC.

There are many counts of this clonotype. The chain links TRBV2 to TRBJ2-1, with 13 bases fitting TRBD2. CDR1 is SNHLY and CDR2 is FYNNEI in the germline V gene. This CDR3 is 20 amino acids long. J gave up 8 bases and V 1 base, and 17 bases lay outside the gene matches. Here the CDR3 reads CASSEGVTRSGTSGTYEQFF. CDR3 bases: TGTGCCAGCAGTGAAGGGGTAACGAGGAGTGGGACTAGCGGGACCTATGAGCAGTTCTTC. Together with reference TRBV2 and TRBJ2-1, the CDR3 gives the full variable domain: EPEVTQTPSHQVTQMGQEVILRCVPISNHLYFYWYRQILGQKVEFLVSFYNNEISEKSEIFDDQFSVERPDGSNFTLKIRSTKLEDSAMYFCASSEGVTRSGTSGTYEQFFGPGTRLTVL.

This clonotype was picked up many times. This chain joins TRBV4-1 and TRBJ1-2; TRBD1 agrees at 8 bases. V was clipped by 4 bases and J by 3 bases; unmatched bases: 7. The V gene's germline CDR1 is MGHRA and CDR2 YSYEKL. The CDR3 has 15 amino acids. DNA for the CDR3: TGCGCCAGCAGCCTGACAGGGGACGGCTACTATGGCTACACCTTC. This gives the protein CASSLTGDGYYGYTF.

The sample holds a few counts of this clonotype. The rearrangement joins TRBV12-3 or TRBV12-4 to TRBJ1-2; D is possibly TRBD1 (6 bases). The V gene lost 3 bases and the J gene lost 2 bases, with 13 bases spanning the gap. This CDR3 spans 15 amino acids. CDR3 in DNA: TGTGCCAGCAGTTTTGGTATCAGGGGAAACTATGGCTACACCTTC. Residues: CASSFGIRGNYGYTF.

In its sample, this clonotype was seen many times. The chain couples TRBV30 to TRBJ1-2; no definite D call. This CDR3 has 14 amino acids. Germline lookup yields CDR1 GTSNPN and CDR2 SVGIG (reference sequence). The V end was cut by 0 bases, the J end by 4 bases, with 12 bases between. CDR3 in amino acids: CAWSVSGRAYGYTF. The CDR3 DNA follows: TGTGCCTGGAGTGTATCGGGCAGAGCCTATGGCTACACCTTC. Supplemented by reference TRBV30 and TRBJ1-2, the full variable domain reads SQTIHQWPATLVQPVGSPLSLECTVEGTSNPNLYWYRQAAGRGLQLLFYSVGIGQISSEVPQNLSASRPQDRQFILSSKKLLLSDSGFYLCAWSVSGRAYGYTFGSGTRLTVV.

This clonotype has only a few counts. The rearrangement joins TRBV12-3 or TRBV12-4 to TRBJ1-2; D possibly corresponds to TRBD1 (5 bases). Trimming shortened V by 1 base and J by 6 bases, and 9 bases separated the two germline ends. CDR3 size: 13 residues. CDR3 loop: CASSLGTIDGYTF. Written as DNA, the CDR3 is TGTGCCAGCAGTTTAGGGACAATTGATGGCTACACCTTC.

This clonotype was seen at least ten times. This chain joins TRBV12-3 or TRBV12-4 and TRBJ2-3, with 8 nucleotides matching TRBD2. J gave up 0 bases and V 6 bases, and 5 bases lay outside the gene matches. The CDR3 contains 15 residues. CDR3 sequence reads: CASRGKRGSTDTQYF. The CDR3 bases are TGTGCCAGCAGGGGAAAGCGGGGGAGCACAGATACGCAGTATTTT.

There are many counts of this clonotype. J is TRBJ2-7 and V is TRBV10-3; 7 bases line up with TRBD2. CDR1 is ENHRY and CDR2 is SYGVKD in the germline V gene. The length of the CDR3 is 15 residues. V gave up 6 bases and J gave up 1 base; unmatched junction bases: 9. The CDR3 DNA reads TGTGCCATCAGCCCCGGTTTTAGCGGGTCCTACGAGCAGTACTTC. The encoded protein is CAISPGFSGSYEQYF.

This clonotype appeared a few times. The chain uses TRBV5-1 and TRBJ2-3; 7 positions agree with TRBD1. The V and J ends lost 5 bases and 1 base, in that order; junction bases with no gene match: 7. The V gene's germline CDR1 is SGHRS and CDR2 YFSETQ. The CDR3 sequence is 15 residues long. The CDR3 sequence: CASRGQGVRTDTQYF. In DNA, the CDR3 is TGCGCCAGCAGGGGGCAGGGGGTTCGCACAGATACGCAGTATTTT.

The chain carries TRBV24-1 and TRBJ2-4; 8 bases line up with TRBD2. The germline CDR1 and CDR2 sequences are KGHDR and SFDVKD. V trimming: 6 bases; J trimming: 2 bases; junction bases outside the gene matches: 8. CDR3 length: 16 amino acids. Written as DNA, the CDR3 is TGTGCCACCAGTCCAGCGGGAGAAGGGACCAAAAACATTCAGTACTTC. It codes for CATSPAGEGTKNIQYF.

This clonotype was seen a handful of times. The chain joins TRBV7-8 to TRBJ2-1; 11 bases map to TRBD2. Germline V CDR1 and CDR2: SGHVS, FQNEAQ. The V segment lost 1 base and the J segment 0 bases; nucleotides outside the gene matches: 11. The CDR3 is 20 residues long. The CDR3 sequence is CASSLGLAGSGFSSYNEQFF. CDR3 nucleotides: TGTGCCAGCAGCTTAGGACTAGCGGGATCTGGGTTCAGCTCCTACAATGAGCAGTTCTTC.

In its sample, this clonotype was seen many times. This chain uses TRBV7-6 with TRBJ1-2; maybe TRBD1 (5 bases). The CDR3 sequence is 17 residues long. Germline V gene sequence: CDR1 SGHVS, CDR2 FNYEAQ. V was cut by 2 bases and J by 7 bases, with 23 bases left in between. CDR3 nucleotide sequence: TGTGCCAGCAGCTTAAGTTCTTCGGGACGGAATGCGGGTGGCTACACCTTC. It encodes CASSLSSSGRNAGGYTF.

This clonotype was picked up a small number of times. The gene calls are TRBV3-1 and TRBJ2-6, with D maybe TRBD2 (6 bases). The V end lost 7 bases, the J end lost 2 bases, and 18 bases lay between the germline ends. From germline, CDR1 is LGHDT and CDR2 YNNKEL (reference sequence). The CDR3 runs 17 residues. The CDR3 region has the DNA TGTGCCAGCACCGGGACCTTTGGGGAGGCTGGGGCCAACGTCCTGACTTTC. Residues: CASTGTFGEAGANVLTF.

This clonotype was counted between two and nine times. The chain carries TRBV7-7 and TRBJ2-5; 8 bases match TRBD1. CDR1 is SSHAT and CDR2 is FNYEAQ in the germline V gene (reference sequence). Trimming cost V 4 bases and J 4 bases; bases outside gene matches: 5. This CDR3 has 14 residues. CDR3 amino acids: CASSSTDRGETQYF. In DNA, the CDR3 is TGTGCCAGCAGCTCTACTGACAGGGGAGAGACCCAGTACTTC. The full variable domain, with the rest looked up from reference TRBV7-7 and TRBJ2-5, is GAGVSQSPRYKVTKRGQDVTLRCDPISSHATLYWYQQALGQGPEFLTYFNYEAQPDKSGLPSDRFSAERPEGSISTLTIQRTEQRDSAMYRCASSSTDRGETQYFGPGTRLLVL.

V and J are TRBV2 and TRBJ2-1, with 9 bases aligning to TRBD1. After removal of 8 bases from V and 6 bases from J, the junction contained 11 bases not matched to a gene. Per germline, CDR1 SNHLY and CDR2 FYNNEI. The CDR3 sequence is 15 residues long. The CDR3 sequence: CASRGTGSYANEQFF. The CDR3 coding sequence is TGTGCCAGCCGAGGGACAGGGAGCTATGCCAATGAGCAGTTCTTC.

This clonotype was observed at least ten times. The chain couples TRBV6-6 to TRBJ1-2, with D possibly TRBD1 on 5 matching bases. Germline V gene data show CDR1 as MNHNY and CDR2 as SVGAGI (reference sequence). The CDR3 runs 13 residues. The V end was cut by 2 bases, the J end by 7 bases, with 11 bases between. The CDR3 is CASSYLGQGGYTF. CDR3 bases: TGTGCCAGCAGTTACCTGGGGCAGGGTGGCTACACCTTC.

The table lists this clonotype with a few counts. The gene calls are TRBV30 and TRBJ2-2; D remains ambiguous. The V gene's germline CDR1 is GTSNPN and CDR2 SVGIG (reference sequence). V gave up 4 bases and J gave up 6 bases, with 9 bases separating them. CDR3 length: 12 residues. The CDR3 DNA sequence: TGTGCCTGGATAGTGGTCCCCGGGGAGCTGTTTTTT. This encodes CAWIVVPGELFF.

J is TRBJ2-7 and V is TRBV20-1, with D perhaps TRBD2 (6 bases). Trimming removed 6 bases at V and 0 bases at J, with 18 bases between. This CDR3 region has 15 residues. Per germline, CDR1 DFQATT and CDR2 SNEGSKA (reference sequence). The CDR3 is CSAGRRDSSSYEQYF. CDR3 bases: TGCAGTGCGGGCCGACGGGACTCAAGCTCCTACGAGCAGTACTTC.

This clonotype came up many times. The chain carries TRBV5-6 and TRBJ2-7, with D possibly called TRBD1 or TRBD2 (5 bases each). CDR1 and CDR2 (germline): SGHDT, YYEEEE. The CDR3 is 13 amino acids. Deletions cut 5 bases from V and 0 bases from J, with 9 bases between. The CDR3 here is CASRGDLSYEQYF. CDR3 bases: TGTGCCAGCAGGGGGGACCTCTCCTACGAGCAGTACTTC. Complete variable domain (other parts from reference TRBV5-6 and TRBJ2-7): DAGVTQSPTHLIKTRGQQVTLRCSPKSGHDTVSWYQQALGQGPQFIFQYYEEEERQRGNFPDRFSGHQFPNYSSELNVNALLLGDSALYLCASRGDLSYEQYFGPGTRLTVT.